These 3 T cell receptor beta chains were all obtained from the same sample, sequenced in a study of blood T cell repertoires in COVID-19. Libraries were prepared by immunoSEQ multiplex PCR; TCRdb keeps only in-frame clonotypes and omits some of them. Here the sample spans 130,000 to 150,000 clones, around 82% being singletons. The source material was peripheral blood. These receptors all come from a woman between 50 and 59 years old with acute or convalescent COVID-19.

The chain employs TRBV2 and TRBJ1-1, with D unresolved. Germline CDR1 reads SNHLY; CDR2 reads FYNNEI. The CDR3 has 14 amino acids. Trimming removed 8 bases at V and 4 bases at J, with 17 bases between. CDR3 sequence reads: CASPLDAGSTEAFF. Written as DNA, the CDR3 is TGTGCCAGCCCTCTAGATGCGGGTAGCACTGAAGCTTTCTTT.

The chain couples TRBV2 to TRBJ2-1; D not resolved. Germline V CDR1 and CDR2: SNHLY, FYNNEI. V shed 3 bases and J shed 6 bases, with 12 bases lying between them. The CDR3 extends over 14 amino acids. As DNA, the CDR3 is TGTGCCAGCAGTGATTCACCTCCAGGCAATGAGCAGTTCTTC. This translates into CASSDSPPGNEQFF.

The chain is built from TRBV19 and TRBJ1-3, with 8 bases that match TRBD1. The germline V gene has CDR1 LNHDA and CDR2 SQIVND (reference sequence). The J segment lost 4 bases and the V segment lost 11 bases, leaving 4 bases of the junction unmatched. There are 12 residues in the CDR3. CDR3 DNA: TGTGCCGCAGGGGACAGGGGAAACACCATATATTTT. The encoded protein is CAAGDRGNTIYF.